Described below is a single T cell receptor beta chain sequence and its context. Its antigen is still unknown. The sample carries other DNA sequences with the same CDR3. The sample comes from a study of shared clonotypes between healthy human individuals. Each subset's genomic DNA was shared equally among a number of immunoSEQ plates. In the original workflow: Without quality scores, immunoSEQ junctional reads could not be filtered like full-length reads. This table comes from immunoSEQ multiplex PCR, and its TCRdb copy is limited to in-frame clones, with some not included. The DNA was the basis for D and trimming; V, J and clone size are from that table. This sample carries about 1.5 million clones, over 95% of them seen once, and the ten largest clones take about 1%. CDR3 length equals 15 residues. V was cut by 2 bases and J by 4 bases, with 13 bases left in between. Germline CDR1 and CDR2: SGDLS and YYNGEE.

Within Nashville, Tennessee resided all donors, each a Caucasian adult. Study-wide findings and caveats: Sharing across four donors was seen in around 5% of naive CD4 clonotypes.

The TCR comes from a man younger than 40 in good health. The chain employs TRBV9 and TRBJ2-1, with D tentatively TRBD2 (6 bases). The sequenced material came from naive CD4+ T cells sorted from blood. Subset reported: CD45RA+ positively selected. Here the CDR3 reads CASSVGSGRYNEQFF. In nucleotides, the CDR3 is TGTGCCAGCAGCGTGGGGTCCGGGAGATACAATGAGCAGTTCTTC.